This TCR beta chain is drawn from a study of blood T cells in healthy people across ages. Trimming removed 5 bases from V and 7 bases from J; junction bases left unmatched: 9. The CDR3 extends over 16 amino acids. The germline CDR1 and CDR2 sequences are DFQATT and SNEGSKA (reference sequence). The individuals who served as donors were healthy Caucasians living in Russia, aged about 6 to 100. Each donor's blood draw was ten milliliters of peripheral blood. The study's findings and limits: Naive T cell percentage showed a strong correlation with the diversity of TCR beta.

Points on this clonotype: Its antigen remains unknown.

A second about 7 to 11 cycle PCR used barcoded and J-beta primers. Each of the cDNA molecules was tagged by a template-switch adaptor with 12 random nucleotides. Via MiXCR, TCRdb re-called the 5' RACE reads, giving one row per CDR3 protein. The sample contains roughly 1,700,000 distinct CDR3 sequences, under 30% of which appear only once. V gene TRBV20-1 combines with J gene TRBJ2-1; 15 nucleotides line up with TRBD2. This TCR was sampled from a woman aged 25 to 39 in good health. Material for sequencing was blood. Written as DNA, the CDR3 is TGCAGTGCTCCGGACAGGGGACTAGCGGGAGGTAATGAGCAGTTCTTC. Its protein is CSAPDRGLAGGNEQFF.